This is a list of T cell receptor beta chains from one sample in a study of OX40 agonist ivuxolimab in advanced cancers. Clones were read by immunoSEQ multiplex PCR, and TCRdb kept only the in-frame ones, dropping some. The sample contains approximately 49,000 clones, approximately 80% of which appear only once. Sequencing was performed on CD4+ or CD8+ T cells sorted from blood, taken in a trial of the OX40 agonist ivuxolimab. The source of these receptors is an adult with an advanced solid tumor such as melanoma, head and neck, liver or kidney cancer. CDR3s include the opening cysteine and the closing phenylalanine or tryptophan. A D gene is named only where the DNA matches it firmly. The size of a clone is reported for some rows only, either as once, few or many, or as a class for expanded clones.

-	TRBV28	TRBJ1-5	-	CASSLIRASNQPQHF	TGTGCCAGCAGTTTGATCAGGGCAAGCAATCAGCCCCAGCATTTT
TRBD2	TRBV28	TRBJ2-7	-	CASSFVAGEALKQYF	TGTGCCAGCAGTTTCGTGGCGGGGGAGGCCCTTAAGCAGTACTTC
-	TRBV7-8	TRBJ2-7	-	CASSSIRRYEQYF	TGTGCCAGCAGCTCAATCAGACGCTACGAGCAGTACTTC
-	TRBV15	TRBJ2-7	-	CATSRDSPRTPGEQYF	TGTGCCACCAGCAGAGATTCGCCCAGGACGCCGGGTGAGCAGTACTTC
TRBD2	TRBV6-5	TRBJ2-3	-	CASSWTSGSTDTQYF	TGTGCCAGCAGTTGGACTAGCGGTAGCACAGATACGCAGTATTTT
-	TRBV7-6	TRBJ2-7	-	CASSLGAGNYEQYF	TGTGCCAGCAGCTTAGGGGCGGGGAACTACGAGCAGTACTTC
-	TRBV7-6	TRBJ2-1	-	CASSLGVLGSDEQFF	TGTGCCAGCAGCTTGGGGGTTCTGGGTTCCGATGAGCAGTTCTTC
-	TRBV5-1	TRBJ2-5	-	CASSLANRGQETQYF	TGCGCCAGCAGCTTGGCCAATCGCGGCCAAGAGACCCAGTACTTC
-	TRBV15	TRBJ1-1	-	CATSRNGQLYTEAFF	TGTGCCACCAGCAGGAACGGACAGCTATACACTGAAGCTTTCTTT
TRBD1	TRBV2	TRBJ2-6	-	CASKDRASGANVLTF	TGTGCCAGCAAGGACAGGGCCTCTGGGGCCAACGTCCTGACTTTC
-	TRBV27	TRBJ2-2	-	CASSSLGGGPEGVGELFF	TGTGCCAGCAGTTCCCTTGGGGGAGGCCCTGAGGGTGTTGGGGAGCTGTTTTTT
TRBD2	TRBV27	TRBJ2-7	-	CASSLSGSAYEQYF	TGTGCCAGCAGTTTAAGCGGGAGTGCCTACGAGCAGTACTTC
-	TRBV21-1	TRBJ2-1	-	CASSNRHLIGNEQFF	TGTGCCAGCAGCAACCGCCACTTGATAGGGAATGAGCAGTTCTTC
-	TRBV9	TRBJ1-2	-	CASSSRETGYGYTF	TGTGCCAGCAGCTCCCGGGAAACCGGCTATGGCTACACCTTC
-	TRBV5-4	TRBJ1-1	medium-sized	CASSFERNTEAFF	TGTGCCAGCAGCTTTGAGAGGAACACTGAAGCTTTCTTT
-	TRBV7-8	TRBJ1-1	once	CASSRKLMNTEAFF	TGTGCCAGCAGCCGTAAGTTGATGAACACTGAAGCTTTCTTT
TRBD2	TRBV4-3	TRBJ2-7	-	CASSQEEGLELYEQYF	TGCGCCAGCAGCCAAGAGGAAGGACTAGAATTATACGAGCAGTACTTC
TRBD2	TRBV27	TRBJ2-1	once	CASKRGGGYNEQFF	TGTGCCAGCAAGCGGGGGGGCGGCTACAATGAGCAGTTCTTC
-	TRBV28	TRBJ2-7	-	CASSFGDIPYEQYF	TGTGCCAGCAGTTTCGGGGACATTCCCTACGAGCAGTACTTC
TRBD1	TRBV5-1	TRBJ1-2	few	CASSIGTEDIYGYTF	TGCGCCAGCAGCATAGGGACAGAGGATATCTATGGCTACACCTTC
TRBD2	TRBV11-1	TRBJ2-1	-	CASSLLPGGNNEQFF	TGTGCCAGCAGCTTACTTCCGGGAGGAAACAATGAGCAGTTCTTC
TRBD1	TRBV7-6	TRBJ1-4	-	CASSLTGLASREKLFF	TGTGCCAGCAGCTTGACAGGGCTGGCTTCACGAGAAAAACTGTTTTTT
TRBD1	TRBV30	TRBJ2-1	-	CAWSVKQRGRNEQFF	TGTGCCTGGAGTGTGAAGCAAAGGGGGCGCAATGAGCAGTTCTTC
-	TRBV19	TRBJ2-7	-	CASSIGGPSYEQYF	TGTGCCAGTAGTATCGGGGGGCCTTCCTACGAGCAGTACTTC
-	TRBV10-3	TRBJ2-7	-	CAISESVRLTYEQYF	TGTGCCATCAGTGAGTCAGTCAGACTAACCTACGAGCAGTACTTC
-	TRBV11-2	TRBJ2-7	-	CASSLDGPSQSSYEQYF	TGTGCCAGCAGCTTAGATGGGCCTAGCCAGAGCTCCTACGAGCAGTACTTC